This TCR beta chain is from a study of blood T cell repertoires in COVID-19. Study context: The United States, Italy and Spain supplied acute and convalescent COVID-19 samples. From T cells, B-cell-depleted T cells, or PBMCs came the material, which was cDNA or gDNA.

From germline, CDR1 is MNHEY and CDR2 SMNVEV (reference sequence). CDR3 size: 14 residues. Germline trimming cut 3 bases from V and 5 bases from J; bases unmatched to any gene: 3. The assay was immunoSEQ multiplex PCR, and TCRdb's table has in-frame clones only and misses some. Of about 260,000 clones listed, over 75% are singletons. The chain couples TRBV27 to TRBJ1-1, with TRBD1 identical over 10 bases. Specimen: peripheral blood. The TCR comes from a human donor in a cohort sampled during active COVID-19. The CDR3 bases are TGTGCCAGCAGTTTCGACAGGGGGCGGACTGAAGCTTTCTTT. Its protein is CASSFDRGRTEAFF.